A single T cell receptor (beta chain) is shown here with its context. No antigen is known for it. The data were obtained in a study of shared clonotypes between healthy human individuals. Profiled with immunoSEQ multiplex PCR; TCRdb holds only in-frame clones, not every one. The table shows about half a million clones, with 70% to 80% occurring only once. CDR3 size: 10 residues. Germline V gene data show CDR1 as MDHEN and CDR2 as SYDVKM. V shed 7 bases and J shed 7 bases, with 6 bases lying between them. Study findings and constraints: Sampling included only blood; tissue repertoires likely differ. Enrolling few donors narrowed the genetic and exposure-history diversity that was represented.

The V call is TRBV28, the J call TRBJ2-3; D call uncertain. This receptor was taken from a woman aged 40-49 years in good health. Some clones in this sample may be carry-over from other donors' samples. The sample comprised PBMCs. The CDR3 nucleotides are TGTGCCAGCATGGGAAATACGCAGTATTTT. The encoded protein is CASMGNTQYF.